Listed below are T cell receptor beta chains from one sample, sequenced in a study of blood T cell repertoires in COVID-19. Sequencing used immunoSEQ multiplex PCR; TCRdb keeps in-frame clones, though not all of them. The sample includes around 250,000 clones, approximately 90% of them seen just once. The sample taken for sequencing was peripheral blood. Receptor source: a man aged 18-30 years with active or convalescent COVID-19. Both conserved end residues are part of each CDR3. A D gene is named only where the DNA matches it firmly. Clone size is stated in some rows and not others, as once, few, many or a class when expanded.

abundance: NA
j_gene: TRBJ2-7
d_gene: NA
v_gene: TRBV5-3
CDR3nt: TGTGCCATTGTATACGGGAACTACGAGCAGTACTTC
CDR3aa: CAIVYGNYEQYF

abundance: NA
j_gene: TRBJ2-3
d_gene: TRBD2
v_gene: TRBV5-1
CDR3nt: TGCGCCAGCAGCTTGGGTTTAGGACTAGCGGGCACAGATACGCAGTATTTT
CDR3aa: CASSLGLGLAGTDTQYF

abundance: NA
j_gene: TRBJ2-7
d_gene: TRBD1
v_gene: TRBV2
CDR3nt: TGTGCCAGCACCAAGGGACAGCTTTCCTACGAGCAGTACTTC
CDR3aa: CASTKGQLSYEQYF

abundance: NA
j_gene: TRBJ1-1
d_gene: NA
v_gene: TRBV30
CDR3nt: TGTGCCTGGAAGCGGGACGGGCACACTGAAGCTTTCTTT
CDR3aa: CAWKRDGHTEAFF

abundance: NA
j_gene: TRBJ2-1
d_gene: NA
v_gene: TRBV12-3/TRBV12-4
CDR3nt: TGTGCCAGCAGTTTAGTAGATCCCTCCGGGCAGTTCTTC
CDR3aa: CASSLVDPSGQFF

abundance: NA
j_gene: TRBJ1-6
d_gene: NA
v_gene: TRBV5-5
CDR3nt: TGTGCCAGCAGCTTGGGGGTCAGACTCAATTCACCCCTCCACTTT
CDR3aa: CASSLGVRLNSPLHF

abundance: NA
j_gene: TRBJ2-7
d_gene: NA
v_gene: TRBV24-1
CDR3nt: TGTGCCACCAGTGATTCAAAGACAGCTCAGTACTTC
CDR3aa: CATSDSKTAQYF

abundance: NA
j_gene: TRBJ2-3
d_gene: TRBD2
v_gene: TRBV9
CDR3nt: TGTGCCAGCAGCGTTCTAGCGGGCACAGATACGCAGTATTTT
CDR3aa: CASSVLAGTDTQYF

abundance: NA
j_gene: TRBJ1-3
d_gene: NA
v_gene: TRBV11-2
CDR3nt: TGTGCCAGCACCCCCCGGGGGGCAACTGGAAACACCATATATTTT
CDR3aa: CASTPRGATGNTIYF

abundance: NA
j_gene: TRBJ2-5
d_gene: NA
v_gene: TRBV30
CDR3nt: TGTGCCTGGAGTGCCCTTTTCCAAGAGACCCAGTACTTC
CDR3aa: CAWSALFQETQYF

abundance: NA
j_gene: TRBJ2-5
d_gene: NA
v_gene: TRBV6-6
CDR3nt: TGTGCCAGCAGTTCGTTCCGGGAGACCCAGTACTTC
CDR3aa: CASSSFRETQYF

abundance: NA
j_gene: TRBJ2-3
d_gene: TRBD2
v_gene: TRBV7-9
CDR3nt: TGTGCCAGCACCGGGACTAGCGGGATCACAGATACGCAGTATTTT
CDR3aa: CASTGTSGITDTQYF

abundance: NA
j_gene: TRBJ2-1
d_gene: NA
v_gene: TRBV11-2
CDR3nt: TGTGCCAGCAGCACCAGAAACCGGGCTAGCGATGCCCCCAATGAGCAGTTCTTC
CDR3aa: CASSTRNRASDAPNEQFF

abundance: few
j_gene: TRBJ1-6
d_gene: NA
v_gene: TRBV27
CDR3nt: TGTGCCAGCGGTTCAGGGGTAAATTCACCCCTCCACTTT
CDR3aa: CASGSGVNSPLHF

abundance: NA
j_gene: TRBJ2-5
d_gene: TRBD1
v_gene: TRBV5-4
CDR3nt: TGTGCCAGCAGCGCCGACAGGGGAGAGACCCAGTACTTC
CDR3aa: CASSADRGETQYF